Listed below are T cell receptor beta chains from one sample, sequenced in a study of cytomegalovirus exposure and HLA in healthy donors. Clones were sequenced by immunoSEQ multiplex PCR, and TCRdb holds only the in-frame ones, with some missing. The table shows some 120,000 clones, with 80% occurring only once. The sequencing input was PBMCs. Source of these receptors: a man between 45 and 60 years old in good health and CMV-seronegative. Both conserved end residues are trimmed from each CDR3. The order of the fields is CDR3 length, J gene, V gene, CDR3 protein.

>13|TRBJ1-4|TRBV27
ASSNQQTTNEKLF
>11|TRBJ2-1|TRBV5-4
ASTPSGINEQF
>15|TRBJ2-7|TRBV11-2
ASSLDIWGQGRYEQY
>12|TRBJ1-1|TRBV18
ASSPLDRNTEAF
>10|TRBJ2-7|TRBV5-1
ASSLTRYEQY
>12|TRBJ1-1|TRBV5-1
ASKRQGMNTEAF
>14|NA|TRBV5-6
ASSPGGAGGSYEQY
>12|TRBJ2-7|TRBV7-9
ASSRTTGPYEQY
>14|TRBJ1-1|TRBV9
ASSDDREAEYGEAF
>13|TRBJ2-5|TRBV5-1
ASSYFGQYQETQY
>13|TRBJ2-3|TRBV4-1
ASSLGQGNTDTQY
>13|TRBJ2-5|TRBV5-1
SSSSRQGRQETQY
>13|TRBJ1-3|TRBV7-2
ASSLGLESGNTIY
>10|TRBJ2-7|TRBV29-1
SVPGQGAEQY
>13|TRBJ2-7|TRBV7-2
ASSVRTSLTYEQY
>12|TRBJ2-1|TRBV14
ASSQENYVNEQF
>11|TRBJ1-4|TRBV11-2
ASSLVRTGELF
>12|TRBJ1-1|TRBV27
ASKVGAVNTEAF
>11|TRBJ1-2|TRBV7-9
ASSSGQNYGYT
>16|TRBJ2-7|TRBV14
ASSQVIHFRDRKYEQY
>12|TRBJ2-7|TRBV5-1
ASSRRTGLEEQY
>12|TRBJ1-2|TRBV5-1
ASSLEGRDYGYT
>12|TRBJ1-1|TRBV7-2
ASSLNRVETEAF
>16|TRBJ1-1|TRBV7-2
ASSLTFSGAIMNTEAF
>15|TRBJ2-7|TRBV11-3
ASSHSGRDSTFSEQY
>14|TRBJ1-5|TRBV28
ASSLGATGSNQPQH
>13|TRBJ2-7|TRBV28
ASSLWGALSYEQY
>14|TRBJ2-7|TRBV6-7
ASSPVGSGTGYEQY
>16|TRBJ2-6|TRBV5-1
ASSLAPRMNSGANVLT
>11|TRBJ2-5|TRBV10-3
AIMGTRGETQY
>13|TRBJ2-1|TRBV7-7
ASSLGLAGYNEQF
>15|TRBJ1-1|TRBV18
ASSPRTRQGDSTEAF
>13|TRBJ1-3|TRBV9
ASSGQVHSGNTIY
>12|TRBJ1-5|TRBV28
ASTVGVRSKPQH
>12|TRBJ1-2|TRBV15
ATSRDGVETSYT
>11|TRBJ2-5|TRBV5-1
ASSRGLEETQY
>13|TRBJ2-5|TRBV5-6
ASSLPGLAQETQY
>14|TRBJ2-5|TRBV5-4
ASSLEVGQTQETQY
>15|TRBJ2-4|TRBV5-6
ASSSLASPGAKNIQY
>13|TRBJ2-7|TRBV21-1
ASSKGGKCSYEQY
>11|TRBJ2-2|TRBV7-2
ASSYGRGGELF
>11|TRBJ1-6|TRBV6-5
ASSGTSGSPLH
>15|TRBJ2-2|TRBV9
ASRVGIRQGNTGELF
>12|TRBJ2-3|TRBV7-7
ASSPVVGTDTQY
>13|TRBJ1-3|TRBV27
ASSLGGETGNTIY